The entry that follows covers one T cell receptor beta chain sequence. Its antigen is not known. The data were obtained in a study of blood T cells in healthy people across ages. Whole-study results and caveats: Strongly correlated with naive T cell percentage was TCR beta diversity. Significant beta diversity loss was already apparent by age roughly 40, declining roughly linearly.

Isolation of PBMCs gave at least 7 million cells per sample. The total RNA that was extracted per sample amounted to at least 5.5 micrograms. This CDR3 has 16 amino acids. The germline V gene has CDR1 SEHNR and CDR2 FQNEAQ (reference sequence). PCR was performed a second time for about 6 to 12 cycles using a sample-barcoded 5' primer and a J-beta primer mix. TCRdb re-analysed the 5' RACE reads in MiXCR, keeping a single row per CDR3 protein. The sample includes 1.5 million to 2 million distinct CDR3 sequences, 28% of them seen just once. Sequenced material: blood. The J gene is TRBJ2-1, the V gene TRBV7-9; 8 bases fit TRBD1. The end of the DNA is better explained by TRBJ2-7, so the J call may be wrong. The TCR sequence derives from a woman aged 25-40 years in good health. CDR3 region: CASSLVPGGSYNEQYF. The DNA of the CDR3 is TGTGCCAGCAGCCTAGTCCCAGGGGGCTCCTACAATGAGCAGTACTTC.